This TCR beta chain comes out of a study of T cell responses to AZD1222 COVID-19 vaccine. Sequencing was performed with immunoSEQ multiplex PCR; in TCRdb, only in-frame clones are kept and a portion is missing. The sample shows 120,000 to 150,000 clones, 92% of them seen only once. The sample consisted of peripheral blood, taken on day 0 of AZD1222 vaccination. This TCR derives from an adult in good health.

The CDR3 DNA reads as TGTGCCAGCAGCCGGACAGGGACGAACACTGAAGCTTTCTTT. Translation gives CASSRTGTNTEAFF. The V call is TRBV7-9, the J call TRBJ1-1; 8 bases line up with TRBD1. The V segment lost 5 bases and the J segment 1 base; nucleotides outside the gene matches: 3. The germline V gene has CDR1 SEHNR and CDR2 FQNEAQ (reference sequence). The CDR3 has 14 amino acids.